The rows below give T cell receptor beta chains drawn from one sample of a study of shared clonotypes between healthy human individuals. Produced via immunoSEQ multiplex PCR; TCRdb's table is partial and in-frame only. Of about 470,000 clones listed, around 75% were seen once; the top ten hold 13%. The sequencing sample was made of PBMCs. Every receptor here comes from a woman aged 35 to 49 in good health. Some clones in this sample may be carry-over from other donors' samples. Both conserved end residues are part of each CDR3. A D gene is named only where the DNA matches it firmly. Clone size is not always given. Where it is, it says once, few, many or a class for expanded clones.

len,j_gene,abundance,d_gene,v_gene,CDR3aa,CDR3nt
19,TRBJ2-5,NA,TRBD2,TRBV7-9,CASSLVLFIAGGPGETQYF,TGTGCCAGCAGCTTAGTACTTTTTATAGCGGGAGGGCCGGGAGAGACCCAGTACTTC
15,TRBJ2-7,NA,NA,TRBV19,CASSISRDIAYEQYF,TGTGCCAGTAGTATTTCCCGGGACATAGCCTACGAGCAGTACTTC
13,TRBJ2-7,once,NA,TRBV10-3,CAITPAPKYEQYF,TGTGCCATTACCCCTGCACCTAAATACGAGCAGTACTTC
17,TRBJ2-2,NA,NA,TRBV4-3,CASSPYTGTPNTGELFF,TGCGCCAGCAGCCCCTACACCGGGACCCCGAACACCGGGGAGCTGTTTTTT
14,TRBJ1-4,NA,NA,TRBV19,CASSMTETNEKLFF,TGTGCCAGTAGTATGACAGAAACTAATGAAAAACTGTTTTTT
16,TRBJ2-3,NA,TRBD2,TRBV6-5,CASSYGLAGGTDTQYF,TGTGCCAGCAGTTACGGGCTAGCGGGAGGCACAGATACGCAGTATTTT
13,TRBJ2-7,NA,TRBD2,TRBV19,CASSTGTSVEQYF,TGTGCCAGTAGTACCGGGACTAGTGTGGAGCAGTACTTC
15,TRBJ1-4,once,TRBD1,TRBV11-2,CASSSMTGLSEKLFF,TGTGCCAGCAGCTCAATGACAGGGCTAAGTGAAAAACTGTTTTTT
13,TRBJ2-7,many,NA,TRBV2,CASSPLVDYEQYF,TGTGCCAGCAGCCCACTAGTTGACTACGAGCAGTACTTC
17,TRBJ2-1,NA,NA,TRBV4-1,CASSPKGEVWFFNEQFF,TGCGCCAGCAGCCCCAAAGGTGAGGTTTGGTTTTTCAATGAGCAGTTCTTC
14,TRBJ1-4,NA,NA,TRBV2,CASREGIRGEKLFF,TGTGCCAGCAGGGAAGGTATAAGGGGTGAAAAACTGTTTTTT
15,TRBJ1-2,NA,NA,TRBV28,CASSPVGRAGYGYTF,TGTGCCAGCAGTCCTGTAGGCAGGGCAGGGTATGGCTACACCTTC
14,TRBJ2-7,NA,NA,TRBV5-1,CASSFDSSSYEQYF,TGCGCCAGCAGCTTCGACTCGAGCTCCTACGAGCAGTACTTC
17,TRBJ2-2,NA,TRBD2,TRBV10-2,CASSESGTSGMSGELFF,TGCGCCAGCAGTGAGTCGGGAACTAGCGGGATGTCCGGGGAGCTGTTTTTT
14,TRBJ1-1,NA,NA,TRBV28,CASSSTGLGTEAFF,TGTGCCAGCAGTTCCACAGGGTTGGGCACTGAAGCTTTCTTT
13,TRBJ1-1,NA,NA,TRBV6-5,CATKRSIISEAFF,TGTGCCACCAAAAGGTCAATCATATCTGAAGCTTTCTTT
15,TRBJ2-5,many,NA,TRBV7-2,CASSLGSSIEETQYF,TGTGCCAGCAGCTTAGGCTCTAGCATAGAAGAGACCCAGTACTTC
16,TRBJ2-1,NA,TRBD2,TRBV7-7,CASSTTTSAAVSEQFF,TGTGCTAGCAGCACTACGACTAGCGCGGCGGTGAGTGAGCAGTTCTTC
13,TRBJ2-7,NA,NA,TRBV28,CASRAPDNYEQYF,TGTGCCAGCAGAGCGCCAGATAACTACGAGCAGTACTTC
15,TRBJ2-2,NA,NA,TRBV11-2,CASSLGSRGTGELFF,TGTGCCAGCAGCTTAGGTTCCCGTGGAACCGGGGAGCTGTTTTTT
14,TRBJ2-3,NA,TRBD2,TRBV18,CASSPSGRTDTQYF,TGTGCCAGCTCACCTAGCGGGCGCACAGATACGCAGTATTTT
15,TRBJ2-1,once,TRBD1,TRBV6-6,CASSYQGVGQDEQFF,TGTGCCAGCAGTTACCAGGGGGTCGGTCAGGATGAGCAGTTCTTC
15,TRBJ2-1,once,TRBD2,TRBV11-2,CASSFPGGAVNEQFF,TGTGCCAGCAGCTTCCCGGGGGGAGCGGTCAATGAGCAGTTCTTC
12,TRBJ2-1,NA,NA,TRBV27,CASSLVGYEQFF,TGTGCCAGCAGTTTAGTGGGGTATGAGCAGTTCTTC
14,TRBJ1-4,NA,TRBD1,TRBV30,CAWSRRQGDEKLFF,TGTGCCTGGAGTCGTAGACAGGGGGATGAAAAACTGTTTTTT
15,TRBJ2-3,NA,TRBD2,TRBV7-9,CASGRRAGGTDTQYF,TGTGCCAGCGGTAGGCGCGCGGGAGGCACAGATACGCAGTATTTT
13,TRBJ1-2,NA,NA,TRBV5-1,CASGQEGGRGYTF,TGCGCCAGCGGCCAGGAAGGGGGGCGCGGCTACACCTTC
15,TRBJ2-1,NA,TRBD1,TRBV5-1,CASSLGQGVYNEQFF,TGCGCCAGCAGCTTGGGACAGGGGGTGTACAATGAGCAGTTCTTC
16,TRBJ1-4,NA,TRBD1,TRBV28,CASRNPGGWGNEKLFF,TGTGCCAGCAGGAACCCAGGGGGCTGGGGGAACGAAAAACTGTTTTTT
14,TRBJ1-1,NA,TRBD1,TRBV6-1,CASRWTGWDTEAFF,TGTGCCAGCAGATGGACAGGCTGGGACACTGAAGCTTTCTTT
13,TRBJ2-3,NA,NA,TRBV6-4,CASSDSESDTQYF,TGTGCCAGCAGTGACTCAGAGTCAGATACGCAGTATTTT
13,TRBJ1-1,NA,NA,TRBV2,CASSGLMNTEAFF,TGTGCCAGCAGTGGACTCATGAACACTGAAGCTTTCTTT
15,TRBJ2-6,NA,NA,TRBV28,CASSPPISGANVLTF,TGTGCCAGCAGCCCACCCATCTCTGGGGCCAACGTCCTGACTTTC
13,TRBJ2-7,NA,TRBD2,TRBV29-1,CSVEGSGRDERYF,TGCAGCGTTGAAGGCAGCGGGAGGGACGAGCGGTACTTC